Following are 17 T cell receptor beta chains from one sample sequenced in a study of T cells in Graves' hyperthyroidism and ophthalmopathy. TCR beta CDR3 regions were amplified from RNA transcripts. First-round RT-PCR with HTBI primers amplified the TCR CDR3 region. Via MiXCR, TCRdb re-called the multiplex PCR reads, giving one row per CDR3 protein. The repertoire holds under 400,000 distinct CDR3 sequences, with approximately 16% as singletons. Input material: blood. These receptors were obtained from a man in his thirties or forties with Graves' hyperthyroidism.

This clonotype has only a few counts. CDR3 region: CSARDRLAGSVETQYF. The CDR3 DNA reads as TGCAGTGCTAGAGATCGCCTAGCGGGATCAGTAGAGACCCAGTACTTC. The rearrangement links TRBV20-1 to TRBJ2-5; 9 bases map to TRBD2. This CDR3 is built from 16 residues. The junction had 9 bases not matched to a gene; V was cut back by 0 bases and J by 4 bases. Germline V lookup: CDR1 DFQATT, CDR2 SNEGSKA (reference sequence).

The CDR3 sequence: CASSEGGGGTEAFF. CDR3 nucleotides: TGTGCCAGCAGTGAAGGGGGGGGTGGCACTGAAGCTTTCTTT. The V gene is TRBV6-1, the J gene TRBJ1-1; possibly TRBD1 for D (5 bases). V was clipped by 1 base and J by 4 bases, with 10 bases between them. The CDR3 length is 14 residues. Germline loops: CDR1 MNHNS, CDR2 SASEGT.

The genes are TRBV10-3 and TRBJ1-6; D call uncertain. The CDR3 is made up of 13 amino acids. V shed 0 bases and J shed 13 bases, with 10 bases lying between them. The germline V gene encodes CDR1 ENHRY and CDR2 SYGVKD. This CDR3 reads CAISESGGIPLHF. The CDR3, as DNA: TGTGCCATCAGTGAGTCTGGTGGGATCCCCCTCCACTTT.

Comment on this clonotype: Germline and junction disagree at one end, which may indicate a read error. This chain links TRBV12-3 or TRBV12-4 with TRBJ2-1; 8 nucleotides align to TRBD2. The CDR3 extends over 16 amino acids. The DNA for the CDR3 is TGTGCCAGCAGTTTATGGCATAGCGGGATAACCAATGAGCAGCTCTTC. This translates into CASSLWHSGITNEQLF.

This clonotype was counted at least ten times. The rearrangement uses TRBV18 and TRBJ1-1; weak D call: TRBD1 (5 bases). Germline V gene lookup returns CDR1 KGHSH and CDR2 LQKENI. The V end lost 0 bases, the J end lost 4 bases, and 6 bases lay between the germline ends. The CDR3 runs 13 residues. The CDR3 nucleotides read TGTGCCAGCTCACCACCGGACACCACTGAAGCTTTCTTT. The encoded protein is CASSPPDTTEAFF. Full variable domain (outside the CDR3, taken from reference TRBV18 and TRBJ1-1): NAGVMQNPRHLVRRRGQEARLRCSPMKGHSHVYWYRQLPEEGLKFMVYLQKENIIDESGMPKERFSAEFPKEGPSILRIQQVVRGDSAAYFCASSPPDTTEAFFGQGTRLTVV.

V is TRBV20-1 and J is TRBJ2-7; possibly TRBD1 for D (6 bases). There are 13 residues in the CDR3. In germline, CDR1 is DFQATT, CDR2 SNEGSKA (reference sequence). The CDR3 sequence is CSAPRDTFGEQYF. The CDR3, as DNA: TGCAGCGCCCCCCGGGACACCTTCGGCGAGCAGTACTTC.

This clonotype was counted at least ten times. This rearrangement joins TRBV7-2 to TRBJ1-5; D is possibly TRBD1 (6 bases). Germline-derived CDR1 and CDR2 are SGHTA and FQGNSA. Trimming removed 1 base at V and 6 bases at J, with 16 bases between. This CDR3 is built from 16 residues. CDR3 DNA sequence: TGTGCCAGCAGCTTAGGGGGGGGGCTTCCGGGTCAGCCCCAGCATTTT. Translation: CASSLGGGLPGQPQHF.

This clonotype was counted many times. This chain uses TRBV2 with TRBJ2-7; D possibly corresponds to TRBD1 (5 bases). The V gene lost 6 bases and the J gene lost 2 bases, with 14 bases spanning the gap. Germline-derived CDR1 and CDR2 are SNHLY and FYNNEI. There are 14 residues in the CDR3. This chain's CDR3 is CASRSLRATYEQYF. The CDR3 DNA is TGTGCCAGCAGGTCGCTCAGGGCAACCTACGAGCAGTACTTC.

This clonotype was detected many times. The chain combines TRBV6-1 with TRBJ2-1, with 7 nucleotides matching TRBD2. The CDR3 consists of 13 residues. Per the germline V gene, CDR1 is MNHNS and CDR2 is SASEGT. V gave up 10 bases and J gave up 7 bases; unmatched junction bases: 10. This chain's CDR3 is CATSRTRGNEQFF. CDR3 bases: TGTGCCACCTCCCGGACTAGAGGGAATGAGCAGTTCTTC.

This chain joins TRBV6-9 and TRBJ1-6, with D unresolved. CDR3 length: 17 residues. CDR1 and CDR2 from the germline V gene are MNHGY and SVAAGI. Deletions cut 3 bases from V and 9 bases from J, with 21 bases between. CDR3 sequence (DNA): TGTGCCAGCAGTTACATTAGGTCCTCCCAGTCCTTTTCACCCCTCCACTTT. Its protein is CASSYIRSSQSFSPLHF.

The chain carries TRBV4-1 and TRBJ1-6; D unclear. Trimming shortened V by 0 bases and J by 6 bases, and 6 bases separated the two germline ends. CDR1 and CDR2 (germline): MGHRA, YSYEKL. The CDR3 totals 14 residues. Written as DNA, the CDR3 is TGCGCCAGCAGCCAAGATCCCGGTAATTCACCCCTCCACTTT. This gives the protein CASSQDPGNSPLHF.

V usage is TRBV7-2 and J usage is TRBJ1-1; 7 bases line up with TRBD1. With 6 bases clipped from V and 7 bases from J, the junction kept 11 bases outside the gene matches. The CDR3 runs to 14 residues. CDR1 is SGHTA and CDR2 is FQGNSA in the germline V gene. The CDR3: CASSPDRAPVEAFF. The DNA for the CDR3 is TGTGCCAGCAGTCCCGACAGGGCACCGGTTGAAGCTTTCTTT.

Ten or more counts support this clonotype. The chain recombines TRBV13 with TRBJ2-1, with 10 bases matching TRBD2. Trimming removed 8 bases from V and 2 bases from J; junction bases left unmatched: 3. From germline, CDR1 is PRHDT and CDR2 FYEKMQ (reference sequence). This CDR3 is 14 amino acids long. The CDR3 sequence is CASGLAGAYNEQFF. The CDR3 DNA follows: TGTGCCAGCGGCCTAGCGGGAGCCTACAATGAGCAGTTCTTC. Full variable domain (missing parts from reference TRBV13 and TRBJ2-1): AAGVIQSPRHLIKEKRETATLKCYPIPRHDTVYWYQQGPGQDPQFLISFYEKMQSDKGSIPDRFSAQQFSDYHSELNMSSLELGDSALYFCASGLAGAYNEQFFGPGTRLTVL.

This clonotype was seen repeatedly, ten times or more. The rearrangement uses TRBV11-2 and TRBJ2-3; possibly TRBD1 for D (6 bases). The germline gives CDR1 SGHAT, CDR2 FQNNGV. The CDR3 covers 15 residues. The V and J ends lost 3 bases and 0 bases respectively, with 10 bases between them. The CDR3 sequence is CASSFGDKSTDTQYF. The CDR3 DNA follows: TGTGCCAGCAGCTTTGGGGACAAAAGCACAGATACGCAGTATTTT.

The V and J genes are TRBV20-1 and TRBJ1-3; TRBD1 matches at 9 bases. Germline CDR1 and CDR2: DFQATT and SNEGSKA (reference sequence). J lost 0 bases, V lost 3 bases, and 12 bases had no gene match. CDR3 length: 18 residues. The CDR3 spells CSASGMGTGTSSGNTIYF. In nucleotides, the CDR3 is TGCAGTGCTAGCGGGATGGGGACAGGGACTAGCTCTGGAAACACCATATATTTT.

V usage is TRBV6-2 or TRBV6-3 and J usage is TRBJ2-1; D perhaps matches TRBD2 (6 bases). The CDR3 contains 17 residues. V gave up 5 bases and J gave up 8 bases, with 25 bases separating them. Germline-derived CDR1 and CDR2 are MNHEY and SVGEGT. The CDR3 spells CASSPQRAKAGFDEQFF. The DNA for the CDR3 is TGTGCCAGCAGTCCCCAGCGGGCAAAAGCCGGCTTCGATGAGCAGTTCTTC.

The chain employs TRBV12-3 or TRBV12-4 and TRBJ1-2; 9 bases agree with TRBD1. CDR3 size: 14 residues. J gave up 7 bases and V 5 bases, and 8 bases lay outside the gene matches. CDR3: CASSLLDRGGGYTF. DNA of the CDR3: TGTGCCAGCAGTCTCCTAGACAGGGGGGGTGGCTACACCTTC.